The source of this T cell receptor beta chain is a study of post-analysis software for immune sequencing data (dated by TCRdb to between 2015 and 2016). Describing the broader study: Recorded disease courses included relapsing-remitting, secondary progressive and progressive-relapsing multiple sclerosis, with some patients lacking subtype annotation. The multiple sclerosis patient repertoires were compared with roughly twelve previously published healthy control repertoires from donors aged roughly 6 to 27 years. A subset of samples was prepared in parallel using single-end sample barcoding, then pooled and co-amplified after Illumina adapter ligation. The paper's findings and limits, for the study overall: The control group was slightly older than the multiple sclerosis patient group. Direct clustering with F measure revealed strong co-clustering of samples prepared in the same batch, which led to a batch-effect correction. Four to six TRBV segments, including TRBV5-6, TRBV5-1 and TRBV20-1, were significantly more frequent in patients than controls. Normalized Chao1 diversity was significantly lower in multiple sclerosis patients than controls, suggesting substantial peripheral T-cell clonal expansion.

Concerning this clonotype itself: Its antigen specificity is not known. Qualities for individual bases were not recorded, and no much larger clone is one base off.

For this chain, trimming is 4 bases at the V end and 7 bases at the J end, and the number of junction bases without a gene match is 14. The germline V gene yields MNHEY for CDR1 and SVGAGI for CDR2. The CDR3 starts with the cysteine, ends with the phenylalanine, and has 16 residues. Only the CDR3 part of the read is kept: 48 bases, read in frame from the first base. To demonstrate the VDJtools post-analysis software, the study profiled TCR beta repertoires from the peripheral blood of around 13 young patients with multiple sclerosis. The multiple sclerosis patients were children and adolescents ranging in age from about 6 to 16 years. Libraries were made using PCR. Sequencing instrument: Illumina HiSeq 2500. To reduce PCR and sequencing biases, unique molecular identifiers were built into the TCR beta cDNA libraries. About 500,000 cDNA molecules were obtained for every 1 to 10 million input T cells, so each molecule roughly corresponded to one T cell. The patient libraries were prepared and sequenced with the same protocol used for the earlier healthy control dataset. Within a given batch, samples were prepared together, multiplexed and sequenced on the same HiSeq lane. In the original analysis: MIGEC handled the raw barcoded reads, throwing out single-read molecular identifier groups before consensus assembly and CDR3 extraction. Clonotype tables were post-analysed with VDJtools, normalizing diversity by down-sampling all datasets to the smallest sample size. Repertoire overlap clustering matched CDR3 amino acid but not nucleotide sequences to correct batch-related cross-sample contamination. In TCRdb, the public reads were trimmed at Q25 with fastp and aligned with MiXCR, with productive beta chains retained. Every CDR3 protein is listed once, alongside the most common genes and DNA of its rows. TCRdb's processing, not the authors' own work, is the source of the V and J calls. The sample contains 750,000 to 950,000 distinct CDR3 sequences, roughly 50% of them found a single time. Around 4.5% of the sample comes from the top ten.

This TCR was sampled from a girl aged 10 to 17 with multiple sclerosis. What was sequenced was blood. The rearrangement combines TRBV6-5 with TRBJ2-7; TRBD2 matches 9 bases in the middle. The bases read TGTGCCAGCAGTTTGCGGGAGGGGTCGGCTACTCGGGAGCAGTACTTC. Translated, this gives CASSLREGSATREQYF.